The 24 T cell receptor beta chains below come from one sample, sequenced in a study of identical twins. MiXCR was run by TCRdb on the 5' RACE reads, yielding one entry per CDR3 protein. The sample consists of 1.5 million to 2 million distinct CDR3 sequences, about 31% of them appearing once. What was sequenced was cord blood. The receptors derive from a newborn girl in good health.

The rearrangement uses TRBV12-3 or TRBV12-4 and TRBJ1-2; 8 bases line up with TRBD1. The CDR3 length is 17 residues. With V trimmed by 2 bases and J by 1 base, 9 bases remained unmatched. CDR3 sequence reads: CASSLWARGRVNYGYTF. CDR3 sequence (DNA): TGTGCCAGCAGTTTATGGGCCAGGGGGCGGGTTAACTATGGCTACACCTTC.

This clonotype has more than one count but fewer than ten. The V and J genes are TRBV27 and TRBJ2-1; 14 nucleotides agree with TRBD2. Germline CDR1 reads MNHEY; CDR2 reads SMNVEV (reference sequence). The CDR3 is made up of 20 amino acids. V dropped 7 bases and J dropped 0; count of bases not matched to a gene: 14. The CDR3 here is CASIAPGLAGVGSSYNEQFF. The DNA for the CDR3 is TGTGCCAGCATCGCCCCGGGACTAGCGGGAGTAGGGAGCTCCTACAATGAGCAGTTCTTC.

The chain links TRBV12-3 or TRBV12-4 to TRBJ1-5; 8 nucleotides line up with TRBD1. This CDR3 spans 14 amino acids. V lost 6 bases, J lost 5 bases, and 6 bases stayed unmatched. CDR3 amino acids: CASRDRDIDQPQHF. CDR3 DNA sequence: TGTGCCAGCAGGGACAGGGATATAGATCAGCCCCAGCATTTT.

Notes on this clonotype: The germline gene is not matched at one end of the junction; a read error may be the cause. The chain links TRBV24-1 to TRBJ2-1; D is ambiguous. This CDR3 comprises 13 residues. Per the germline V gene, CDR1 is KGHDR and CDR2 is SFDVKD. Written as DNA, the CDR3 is TGTTCCACCAGTGATGCGGCCTACAATGAGCAGTTCTTC. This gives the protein CSTSDAAYNEQFF.

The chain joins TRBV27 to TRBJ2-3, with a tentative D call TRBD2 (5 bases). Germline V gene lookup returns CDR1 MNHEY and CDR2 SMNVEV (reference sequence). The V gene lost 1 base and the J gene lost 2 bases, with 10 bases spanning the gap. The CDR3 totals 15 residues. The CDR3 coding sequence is TGTGCCAGCAGTTTATGGGTCGGGAACACAGATACGCAGTATTTT. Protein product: CASSLWVGNTDTQYF.

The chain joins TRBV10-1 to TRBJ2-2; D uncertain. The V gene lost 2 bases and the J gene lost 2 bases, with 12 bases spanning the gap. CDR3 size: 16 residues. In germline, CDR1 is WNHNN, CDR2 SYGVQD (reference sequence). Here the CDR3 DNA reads TGCGCCAGCAGTGAGGGGGTCGGAAGAAACACCGGGGAGCTGTTTTTT. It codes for CASSEGVGRNTGELFF.

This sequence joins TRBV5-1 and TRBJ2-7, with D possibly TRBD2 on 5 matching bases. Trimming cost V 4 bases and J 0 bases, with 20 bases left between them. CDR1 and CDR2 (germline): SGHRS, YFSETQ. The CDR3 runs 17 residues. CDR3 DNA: TGCGCCAGCAGCAGCCACCCATTCCTTAGCGACTCCTACGAGCAGTACTTC. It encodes CASSSHPFLSDSYEQYF.

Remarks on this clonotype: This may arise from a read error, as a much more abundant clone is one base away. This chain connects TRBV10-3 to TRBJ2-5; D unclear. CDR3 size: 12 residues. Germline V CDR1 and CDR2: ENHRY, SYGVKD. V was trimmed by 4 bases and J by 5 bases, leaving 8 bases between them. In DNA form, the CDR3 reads TGTGCCATCAGTGGGTCTTGGGAGACCCAGTACTTC. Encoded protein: CAISGSWETQYF.

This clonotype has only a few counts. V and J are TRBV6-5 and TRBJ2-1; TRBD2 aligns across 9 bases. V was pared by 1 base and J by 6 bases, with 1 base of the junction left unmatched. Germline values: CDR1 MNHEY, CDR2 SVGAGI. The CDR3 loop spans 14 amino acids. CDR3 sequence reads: CASSYLTSGNEQFF. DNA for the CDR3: TGTGCCAGCAGTTACTTGACTAGCGGCAATGAGCAGTTCTTC.

CDR3 nucleotide sequence: TGCGCCAGCAGCCAAGAGGGTCGACTAGCGGGGGGCGATGAGCAGTTCTTC. Translation gives CASSQEGRLAGGDEQFF. The chain links TRBV4-1 to TRBJ2-1; 13 bases line up with TRBD2. The V and J ends lost 0 bases and 8 bases, in that order; junction bases with no gene match: 7. Germline CDR1 reads MGHRA; CDR2 reads YSYEKL. This CDR3 has 17 amino acids.

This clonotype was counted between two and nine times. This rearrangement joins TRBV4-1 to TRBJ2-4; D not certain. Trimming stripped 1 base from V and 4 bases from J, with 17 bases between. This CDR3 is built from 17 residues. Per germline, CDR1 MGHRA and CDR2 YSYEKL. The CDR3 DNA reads TGCGCCAGCAGCCAAGGTGCGTCAGCGAATAAGAAAAACATTCAGTACTTC. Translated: CASSQGASANKKNIQYF.

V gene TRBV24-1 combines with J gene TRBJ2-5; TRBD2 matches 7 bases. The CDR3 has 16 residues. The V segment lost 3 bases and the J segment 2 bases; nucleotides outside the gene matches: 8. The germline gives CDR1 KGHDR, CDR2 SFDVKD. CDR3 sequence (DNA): TGTGCCACCAGTGATCCCCCCGGACTAGGACAAGAGACCCAGTACTTC. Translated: CATSDPPGLGQETQYF.

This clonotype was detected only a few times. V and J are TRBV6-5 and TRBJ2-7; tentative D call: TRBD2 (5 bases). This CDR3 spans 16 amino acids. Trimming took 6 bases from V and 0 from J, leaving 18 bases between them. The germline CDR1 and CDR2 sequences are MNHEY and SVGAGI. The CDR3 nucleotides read TGTGCCAGCAGGGCTTTCGAGGGCAGGATCTCCTACGAGCAGTACTTC. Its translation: CASRAFEGRISYEQYF.

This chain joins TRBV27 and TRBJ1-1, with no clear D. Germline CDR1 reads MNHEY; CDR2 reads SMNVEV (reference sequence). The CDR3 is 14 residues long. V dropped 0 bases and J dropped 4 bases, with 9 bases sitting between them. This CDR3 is CASSLSNRGTEAFF. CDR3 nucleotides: TGTGCCAGCAGTTTATCGAATCGGGGCACTGAAGCTTTCTTT.

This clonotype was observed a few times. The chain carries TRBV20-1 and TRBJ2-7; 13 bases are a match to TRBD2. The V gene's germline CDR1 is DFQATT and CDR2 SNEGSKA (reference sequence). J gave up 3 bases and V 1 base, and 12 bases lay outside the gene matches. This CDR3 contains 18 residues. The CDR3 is CSARAPTGTSGAYYEQYF. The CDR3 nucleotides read TGCAGTGCTAGAGCACCGACCGGGACTAGCGGGGCCTACTACGAGCAGTACTTC.

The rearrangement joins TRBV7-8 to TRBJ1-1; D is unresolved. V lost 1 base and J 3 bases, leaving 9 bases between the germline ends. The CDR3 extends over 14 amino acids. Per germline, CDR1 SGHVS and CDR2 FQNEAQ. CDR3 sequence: CASSLVESDTEAFF. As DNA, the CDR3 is TGTGCCAGCAGCTTAGTTGAATCCGACACTGAAGCTTTCTTT.

The CDR3 DNA reads as TGCAGTGCTCCGCGGCGGACTAGCGGGCTCATCTACGAGCAGTACTTC. Amino acids: CSAPRRTSGLIYEQYF. This chain uses TRBV20-1 with TRBJ2-7; TRBD2 aligns across 11 bases. Per the germline V gene, CDR1 is DFQATT and CDR2 is SNEGSKA (reference sequence). This CDR3 comprises 16 residues. J lost 3 bases, V lost 5 bases, and 12 bases had no gene match.

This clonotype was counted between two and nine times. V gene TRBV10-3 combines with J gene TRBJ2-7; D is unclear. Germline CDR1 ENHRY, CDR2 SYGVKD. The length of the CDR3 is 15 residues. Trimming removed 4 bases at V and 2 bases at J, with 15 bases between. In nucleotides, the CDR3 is TGTGCCATCAGTGGGGGTTTGCTCCAGCCCTACGAGCAGTACTTC. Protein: CAISGGLLQPYEQYF.

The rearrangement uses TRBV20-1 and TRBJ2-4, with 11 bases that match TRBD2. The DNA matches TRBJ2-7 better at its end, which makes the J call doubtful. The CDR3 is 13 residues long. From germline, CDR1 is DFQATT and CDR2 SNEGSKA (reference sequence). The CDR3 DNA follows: TGCAGTGCCCCGACTAGCGGGATACGCGAGCAGTACTTC. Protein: CSAPTSGIREQYF.

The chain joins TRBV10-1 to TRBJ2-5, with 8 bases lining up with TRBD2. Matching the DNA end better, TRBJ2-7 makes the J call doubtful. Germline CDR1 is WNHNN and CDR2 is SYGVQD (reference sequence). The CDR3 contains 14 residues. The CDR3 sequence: CASSRTGLVGEQYF. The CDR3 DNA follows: TGCGCCAGCAGCCGCACGGGACTAGTAGGCGAGCAGTACTTC.

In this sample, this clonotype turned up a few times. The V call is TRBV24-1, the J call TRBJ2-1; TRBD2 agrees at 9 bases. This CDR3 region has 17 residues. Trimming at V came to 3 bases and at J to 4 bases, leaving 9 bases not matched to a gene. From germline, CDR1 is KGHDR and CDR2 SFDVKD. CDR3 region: CATSDPGVAGVYNEQFF. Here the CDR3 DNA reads TGTGCCACCAGTGATCCGGGGGTAGCGGGGGTGTACAATGAGCAGTTCTTC.

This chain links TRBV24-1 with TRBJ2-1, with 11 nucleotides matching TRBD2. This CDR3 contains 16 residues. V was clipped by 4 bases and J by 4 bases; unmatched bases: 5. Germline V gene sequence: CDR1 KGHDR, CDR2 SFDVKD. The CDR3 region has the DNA TGTGCCACCAGTGACACGACTAGCGGGGATTACAATGAGCAGTTCTTC. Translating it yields CATSDTTSGDYNEQFF.

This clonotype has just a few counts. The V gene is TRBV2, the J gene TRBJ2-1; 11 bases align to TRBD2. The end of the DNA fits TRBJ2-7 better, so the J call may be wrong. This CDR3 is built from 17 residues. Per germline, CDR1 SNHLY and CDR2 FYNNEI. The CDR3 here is CASSGLAGESSYNEQYF. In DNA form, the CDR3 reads TGTGCCAGCAGCGGACTAGCGGGTGAGAGCTCCTACAATGAGCAGTACTTC.

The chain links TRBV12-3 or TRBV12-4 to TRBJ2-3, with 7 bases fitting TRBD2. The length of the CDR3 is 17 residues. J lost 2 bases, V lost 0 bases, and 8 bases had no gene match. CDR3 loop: CASSLARAGLTTDTQYF. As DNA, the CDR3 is TGTGCCAGCAGTTTAGCGCGAGCGGGACTCACCACAGATACGCAGTATTTT.